Reported below is one T cell receptor beta chain. Its antigen is as yet unknown. The data were taken from a study of identical twins. General study points: Cord blood's abundant beta clonotypes had fewer insertions, unlike memory repertoires.

TCRdb called the 5' RACE reads again in MiXCR, with one record for every CDR3 protein. Here the sample spans 700,000 or so distinct CDR3 sequences, under 9% being singletons. Trimming cost V 10 bases and J 0 bases, with 12 bases left between them. The length of the CDR3 is 14 residues. The sample also formed part of further work on yellow fever vaccine responses in identical twins. This second report adds: On the reported evidence, twins' vaccine T cell responses seemed partly convergent and partly personalized.

The receptor was isolated from a woman aged 18-35 years in good health. The chain couples TRBV12-3 or TRBV12-4 to TRBJ2-2; TRBD2 might be the D (6 bases). Sequencing input: PBMCs. The CDR3 bases are TGTGCCACCCCGGGGGACCCGAACACCGGGGAGCTGTTTTTT. Protein sequence: CATPGDPNTGELFF.